Listed below are T cell receptor beta chains from one sample, sequenced in a study of blood T cell repertoires in COVID-19. Some clones are missing from TCRdb's copy, which holds only in-frame ones; the method was immunoSEQ multiplex PCR. The repertoire holds around 260,000 clones, with 75% to 95% as singletons. The sample taken for sequencing was peripheral blood. Source of these receptors: a person aged 18 to 30 with COVID-19, enrolled during active disease. Both conserved end residues are part of each CDR3. The order of the fields is D gene, J gene, V gene, clone size, CDR3 protein. A D gene is named only where the DNA matches it firmly. Clone size, where shown, is once, few, many, or a class for clones that have expanded.

d_call: TRBD1; j_call: TRBJ1-1; v_call: TRBV7-9; clone_size: .; cdr3_aa: CASRPDRDGTEAFF
d_call: TRBD2; j_call: TRBJ2-5; v_call: TRBV5-1; clone_size: .; cdr3_aa: CASSPLAGRETQYF
d_call: TRBD2; j_call: TRBJ2-3; v_call: TRBV9; clone_size: once; cdr3_aa: CASSVGLAGDSGTDTQYF
d_call: .; j_call: TRBJ2-7; v_call: TRBV14; clone_size: .; cdr3_aa: CASSQGRQVYF
d_call: .; j_call: TRBJ1-5; v_call: TRBV4-3; clone_size: .; cdr3_aa: CASSQDSNSNQPQHF
d_call: TRBD1; j_call: TRBJ1-6; v_call: TRBV19; clone_size: .; cdr3_aa: CASSIAGTGARYSPLHF
d_call: TRBD1; j_call: TRBJ2-5; v_call: TRBV3-1/TRBV3-2; clone_size: .; cdr3_aa: CASSPTQGVQETQYF
d_call: .; j_call: TRBJ1-1; v_call: TRBV4-3; clone_size: .; cdr3_aa: CASSQDGWDTEAFF
d_call: .; j_call: TRBJ2-6; v_call: TRBV5-6; clone_size: .; cdr3_aa: CASSLGQSGANVLTF
d_call: .; j_call: TRBJ2-1; v_call: TRBV7-2; clone_size: .; cdr3_aa: CASSQLVGYEQFF
d_call: .; j_call: TRBJ2-7; v_call: TRBV11-2; clone_size: .; cdr3_aa: CASSPSERSGFYEQYF
d_call: TRBD2; j_call: TRBJ2-1; v_call: TRBV19; clone_size: .; cdr3_aa: CASSRGTSVVSSYNEQFF
d_call: TRBD1; j_call: TRBJ1-2; v_call: TRBV6-6; clone_size: .; cdr3_aa: CASSASGTGEGYGYTF
d_call: TRBD2; j_call: TRBJ2-7; v_call: TRBV27; clone_size: .; cdr3_aa: CASSSGDGRHEQYF
d_call: .; j_call: TRBJ1-1; v_call: TRBV6-5; clone_size: .; cdr3_aa: CASSYGGGLVTEAFF
d_call: TRBD1; j_call: TRBJ2-1; v_call: TRBV11-2; clone_size: .; cdr3_aa: CASSPHFGTGPYNEQFF
d_call: .; j_call: TRBJ2-2; v_call: TRBV3-1/TRBV3-2; clone_size: .; cdr3_aa: CASSQSLTGRSGELFF
d_call: TRBD1; j_call: TRBJ2-7; v_call: TRBV29-1; clone_size: .; cdr3_aa: CSVGAGGAYEQYF
d_call: TRBD2; j_call: TRBJ2-5; v_call: TRBV6-2/TRBV6-3; clone_size: .; cdr3_aa: CASSYSGSQGTQYF
d_call: .; j_call: TRBJ1-2; v_call: TRBV29-1; clone_size: .; cdr3_aa: CSVGQGGGGYTF
d_call: .; j_call: TRBJ2-7; v_call: TRBV6-2/TRBV6-3; clone_size: .; cdr3_aa: CASSYASYEQYF
d_call: TRBD2; j_call: TRBJ2-1; v_call: TRBV6-2/TRBV6-3; clone_size: .; cdr3_aa: CASSQTSGIPNEQFF
d_call: .; j_call: TRBJ2-3; v_call: TRBV27; clone_size: .; cdr3_aa: CASSSWTLTDTQYF
d_call: .; j_call: TRBJ2-7; v_call: TRBV5-6; clone_size: few; cdr3_aa: CASSLYDRTYEQYF
d_call: TRBD2; j_call: TRBJ2-3; v_call: TRBV27; clone_size: .; cdr3_aa: CASSSGFLAGNTDTQYF
d_call: .; j_call: TRBJ2-7; v_call: TRBV21-1; clone_size: .; cdr3_aa: CASLDRFLSYEQYF
d_call: TRBD1; j_call: TRBJ1-2; v_call: TRBV6-5; clone_size: .; cdr3_aa: CASRSTGDYGYTF
d_call: TRBD2; j_call: TRBJ2-1; v_call: TRBV4-3; clone_size: .; cdr3_aa: CASSQDAGGYNEQFF
d_call: TRBD2; j_call: TRBJ2-3; v_call: TRBV11-2; clone_size: .; cdr3_aa: CASSSLADLFDTQYF
d_call: .; j_call: TRBJ2-5; v_call: TRBV4-2; clone_size: .; cdr3_aa: CASSRALKETQYF
d_call: .; j_call: TRBJ1-3; v_call: TRBV3-1/TRBV3-2; clone_size: .; cdr3_aa: CASSQADSGNTIYF
d_call: .; j_call: TRBJ1-3; v_call: TRBV5-1; clone_size: .; cdr3_aa: CASSSAGNSGNTIYF
d_call: .; j_call: TRBJ2-1; v_call: TRBV5-1; clone_size: once; cdr3_aa: CASSLEGTNYNEQFF
d_call: TRBD2; j_call: TRBJ2-1; v_call: TRBV10-1; clone_size: once; cdr3_aa: CASISREAHIYNEQFF
d_call: .; j_call: TRBJ1-1; v_call: TRBV28; clone_size: .; cdr3_aa: CASRSNTEAFF
d_call: TRBD2; j_call: TRBJ2-3; v_call: TRBV3-1/TRBV3-2; clone_size: once; cdr3_aa: CASSRMEAGGTDTQYF
d_call: .; j_call: TRBJ2-2; v_call: TRBV11-3; clone_size: once; cdr3_aa: CASSFAGSTGELFF
d_call: TRBD1; j_call: TRBJ1-2; v_call: TRBV29-1; clone_size: few; cdr3_aa: CSVGPGGGFGYTF
d_call: .; j_call: TRBJ1-5; v_call: TRBV12-5; clone_size: .; cdr3_aa: CASGLVIRGYWSQPQHF
d_call: TRBD1; j_call: TRBJ2-2; v_call: TRBV4-2; clone_size: .; cdr3_aa: CASSQRQQGAWTGELFF
d_call: TRBD1; j_call: TRBJ1-6; v_call: TRBV6-6; clone_size: .; cdr3_aa: CASSLPTGYDSPLHF
d_call: .; j_call: TRBJ2-1; v_call: TRBV5-8; clone_size: .; cdr3_aa: CASSLYSGGGNEQFF
d_call: TRBD2; j_call: TRBJ2-1; v_call: TRBV30; clone_size: .; cdr3_aa: CAWSPQREPNEQFF
d_call: TRBD1; j_call: TRBJ2-1; v_call: TRBV9; clone_size: .; cdr3_aa: CASSVQGVGTDEQFF
d_call: TRBD1; j_call: TRBJ1-3; v_call: TRBV5-4; clone_size: .; cdr3_aa: CASSLDRGWGNTIYF
d_call: TRBD1; j_call: TRBJ1-1; v_call: TRBV6-5; clone_size: .; cdr3_aa: CASRDRGLANTEAFF
d_call: .; j_call: TRBJ1-2; v_call: TRBV3-1/TRBV3-2; clone_size: .; cdr3_aa: CASSQAGQVYGYTF
d_call: .; j_call: TRBJ2-6; v_call: TRBV19; clone_size: .; cdr3_aa: CASSSPGDLAGANVLTF
d_call: .; j_call: TRBJ2-5; v_call: TRBV5-5; clone_size: .; cdr3_aa: CASSRWWGGQETQYF
d_call: .; j_call: TRBJ2-1; v_call: TRBV28; clone_size: .; cdr3_aa: CTSSLRARQPFF
d_call: .; j_call: TRBJ1-5; v_call: TRBV4-1; clone_size: .; cdr3_aa: CASSQIGGAYSNQPQHF